The clone carrying this TCR beta chain was seen ten or more times. Its antigen remains unidentified. Amplification from RNA transcripts yielded the TCR beta CDR3 regions. The library came from an HTBI-primed first-round RT-PCR and a second-round multiplex PCR. TCRdb re-derived calls from the multiplex PCR reads in MiXCR, one entry per CDR3 protein. The sample has 300,000 to 400,000 distinct CDR3 sequences; 15% to 20% are singletons. J lost 3 bases, V lost 4 bases, and 2 bases had no gene match. The CDR3 has 14 residues. The germline V gene encodes CDR1 LNHDA and CDR2 SQIVND (reference sequence). This sample was taken from a study of Graves' ophthalmopathy and Graves' hyperthyroidism. The study, taken as a whole, reports: Ophthalmopathy was separated from stable hyperthyroidism by a 13-signature model with around 88% sensitivity and over 75% specificity.

The J gene is TRBJ1-5, the V gene TRBV19, with TRBD1 identical over 8 bases. Material: peripheral blood. The clonotype originates from an adult man with Graves' ophthalmopathy. The CDR3 reads CASSTTGDNQPQHF. DNA for the CDR3: TGTGCCAGTAGTACGACAGGGGACAATCAGCCCCAGCATTTT.